The present entry profiles one TCR beta chain with its context. Antigen: not known. At one of its ends the junction is not consistent with the germline gene, which may arise from a read error. Once extracted for a subset, genomic DNA was divided evenly among several immunoSEQ plates. How the authors handled the data: From ImmunoSEQ came sequences covering only the junction and carrying no quality scores, so filtering differed. Sequencing was performed with immunoSEQ multiplex PCR; in TCRdb, only in-frame clones are kept and a portion is missing. V and J calls and clone size are copied from that table; D and trimming were computed from the DNA. The sample lists hundreds of thousands of clones; 75% to 80% were seen once. CDR3 length equals 13 residues. Germline V gene sequence: CDR1 SSHAT, CDR2 FNYEAQ (reference sequence). This sample is part of a study of shared clonotypes between healthy human individuals.

Study outcomes and limitations: The researchers took only blood, and tissue repertoires probably look different. The small donor group covered limited genetic and exposure diversity.

The V gene is TRBV7-7, the J gene TRBJ2-7; D unresolved. Source material: PBMCs. The sequence was collected from a middle-aged woman in good health. Some clones in this sample may be carry-over from other donors' samples. In DNA form, the CDR3 reads TGTGCTAGCAGCTTAGGTTTCGGTTACGAGCAGTACTTC. Amino acids: CASSLGFGYEQYF.